These 26 T cell receptor beta chains were sequenced from one sample in a study of low-dose radiotherapy and immunotherapy resistance in tumors. Alpha- and beta-chain coverage of first-strand cDNA came from TRAV- and TRBV-specific primers. Using a constant-region primer together with a V-primer adapter, TCRs were subjected to roughly 18 PCR cycles of amplification. TCRdb re-called the reads with MiXCR, one entry per CDR3 protein. The data show about 80,000 distinct CDR3 sequences, under 20% seen once. The time point was: after trial treatment. Described treatment: LDRT plus nivolumab, ipilimumab, low-dose cyclophosphamide and aspirin (RACIN trial). Sequences were derived from PBMCs, sampled after low-dose radiotherapy plus immunotherapy. These receptors were taken from a male donor with prostate cancer.

In this sample, this clonotype turned up many times. This rearrangement joins TRBV20-1 to TRBJ2-1; the match to TRBD2 covers 13 bases. Germline assignment: CDR1 DFQATT and CDR2 SNEGSKA (reference sequence). With V trimmed by 2 bases and J by 5 bases, 12 bases remained unmatched. This CDR3 region has 18 residues. The CDR3 spells CSARPITGLAGPNNEQFF. CDR3 coding DNA: TGCAGTGCTAGACCAATCACGGGACTAGCGGGACCCAACAATGAGCAGTTCTTC.

Many counts were recorded for this clonotype. The chain is built from TRBV5-1 and TRBJ2-7, with unresolved D. Per the germline V gene, CDR1 is SGHRS and CDR2 is YFSETQ. The CDR3 runs 15 residues. V was trimmed by 1 base and J by 0 bases, leaving 11 bases between them. The CDR3 DNA reads TGCGCCAGCAGCTTGTTTTCGGAGAGCTCCTACGAGCAGTACTTC. It translates to CASSLFSESSYEQYF.

This clonotype has ten or more counts. A junction end diverges from the germline sequence, so it may reflect a read error. This sequence joins TRBV14 and TRBJ2-1; D is possibly TRBD1 or TRBD2 (5 bases each). The germline V gene has CDR1 SGHDN and CDR2 FVKESK. CDR3 length: 12 residues. CDR3 protein: CASSQGALGALF. The CDR3 coding sequence is TGTGCCAGCAGCCAAGGGGCTCTCGGGGCACTCTTC.

This clonotype was seen many times. V is TRBV10-3 and J is TRBJ2-7; 8 bases match TRBD1. J was trimmed by 1 base and V by 8 bases; bases with no gene match: 7. Germline CDR1 reads ENHRY; CDR2 reads SYGVKD. This CDR3 is built from 14 residues. The CDR3 region has the DNA TGTGCCATCGGTGGTACAGGGGGATCCTACGAGCAGTACTTC. This gives the protein CAIGGTGGSYEQYF.

Details on this clonotype: A far bigger clonotype differs at one base, so this is likely a read error. J is TRBJ2-1 and V is TRBV4-1, with 9 bases that match TRBD2. CDR1 and CDR2 (germline): MGHRA, YSYEKL. The CDR3 spans 15 residues. The CDR3 protein is CASSQTLAGGETQFF. The CDR3 bases are TGTGCCAGCAGCCAAACACTAGCGGGTGGCGAGACCCAGTTCTTC.

This clonotype was found many times. The chain carries TRBV12-3 or TRBV12-4 and TRBJ2-1, with 16 bases aligning to TRBD2. The CDR3 runs 16 residues. Trimming took 4 bases from V and 10 from J; bases not matched to a gene: 7. The CDR3 spells CASSYSGTSGRGEQFF. As DNA, the CDR3 is TGTGCCAGCAGTTATAGTGGGACTAGCGGGAGGGGCGAGCAGTTCTTC.

This clonotype was found many times. The J gene is TRBJ2-5, the V gene TRBV5-4; 14 bases map to TRBD2. The V gene end was trimmed by 5 bases and the J gene end by 0 bases; junction bases not matched to a gene: 3. This CDR3 contains 16 residues. Germline assignment: CDR1 SGHNT and CDR2 YYREEE (reference sequence). In nucleotides, the CDR3 is TGTGCCAGCAGACTGGGACTAGCGGGAGACCAAGAGACCCAGTACTTC. As protein: CASRLGLAGDQETQYF.

This clonotype was recorded at least ten times. The chain links TRBV7-2 to TRBJ1-2, with no clear D. The CDR3 has 12 amino acids. The V gene lost 4 bases and the J gene lost 13 bases, with 16 bases spanning the gap. The germline CDR1 and CDR2 sequences are SGHTA and FQGNSA. CDR3 in amino acids: CASSSGEGSSTF. The CDR3 DNA follows: TGTGCCAGCAGCTCAGGCGAGGGCTCAAGCACCTTC. Based on the CDR3 plus reference TRBV7-2 and TRBJ1-2, the full variable domain is GAGVSQSPSNKVTEKGKDVELRCDPISGHTALYWYRQSLGQGLEFLIYFQGNSAPDKSGLPSDRFSAERTGGSVSTLTIQRTQQEDSAVYLCASSSGEGSSTFGSGTRLTVV.

This clonotype was found many times. The rearrangement joins TRBV20-1 to TRBJ1-1; D ambiguous. Trimming took off 2 bases at V and 0 bases at J, with 4 bases between the two ends. This CDR3 contains 12 residues. Germline V gene lookup returns CDR1 DFQATT and CDR2 SNEGSKA (reference sequence). CDR3: CSARYLNTEAFF. The CDR3 DNA reads TGCAGTGCTAGATACCTGAACACTGAAGCTTTCTTT.

This clonotype was found many times. The chain joins TRBV7-9 to TRBJ2-3, with 13 positions matching TRBD2. There are 19 residues in the CDR3. Trimming removed 1 base from V and 0 bases from J; junction bases left unmatched: 7. Per the germline V gene, CDR1 is SEHNR and CDR2 is FQNEAQ (reference sequence). The DNA for the CDR3 is TGTGCCAGCAGCTTAGGACTAGCGGGAGGAAGAGTGAGCACAGATACGCAGTATTTT. Encoded protein: CASSLGLAGGRVSTDTQYF.

This clonotype was seen ten or more times. V and J are TRBV2 and TRBJ1-4; D remains ambiguous. There are 12 residues in the CDR3. V was cut by 4 bases and J by 0 bases, with 0 bases left in between. Germline V gives CDR1 SNHLY, CDR2 FYNNEI. CDR3 protein: CASSATNEKLFF. CDR3 sequence (DNA): TGTGCCAGCAGTGCAACTAATGAAAAACTGTTTTTT.

The chain couples TRBV4-1 to TRBJ2-7; D is unresolved. This CDR3 has 14 residues. With 5 bases removed from V and 0 bases from J, the gap between germline ends came to 11 bases. Germline V gene lookup returns CDR1 MGHRA and CDR2 YSYEKL. The CDR3 loop reads CASSSPPTSYEQYF. The CDR3 DNA sequence: TGCGCCAGCAGCTCACCCCCCACCTCCTACGAGCAGTACTTC.

The rearrangement joins TRBV11-3 to TRBJ2-1; TRBD1 matches 10 bases. CDR1 and CDR2 from the germline V gene are SGHNT and YENEEA. There are 16 residues in the CDR3. V dropped 4 bases and J dropped 0; count of bases not matched to a gene: 3. CDR3 sequence (DNA): TGTGCCAGCAGCTCCCGGGACAGGGGCTCCTACAATGAGCAGTTCTTC. This translates into CASSSRDRGSYNEQFF.

This clonotype showed up many times. This chain uses TRBV6-2 or TRBV6-3 with TRBJ2-2; D may correspond to TRBD1 or TRBD2 (5 bases each). Germline V CDR1 and CDR2: MNHEY, SVGEGT. The CDR3 runs 15 residues. V shed 6 bases and J shed 3 bases, with 14 bases lying between them. CDR3 protein: CASRAGTEYTGELFF. DNA for the CDR3: TGTGCCAGCAGAGCCGGGACGGAATACACCGGGGAGCTGTTTTTT.

This clonotype has only a few counts. It is unclear where the CDR3 begins or ends on the DNA, so no DNA is shown, and the CDR3 is as TCRdb lists it. The gene calls are TRBV20-1 and TRBJ2-2; TRBD2 is the table's D call and was not checked against the DNA. Germline V gives CDR1 DFQATT, CDR2 SNEGSKA (reference sequence). The CDR3 is 15 residues long, ends included. This CDR3 reads CSASRLAGSGELFFF.

This clonotype was counted at least ten times. The chain has TRBV6-6 and TRBJ2-7, with TRBD1 as a possible D gene (5 bases). Between the trimmed V and J ends, which lost 6 bases and 2 bases, there was a span of 8 bases. The CDR3 loop spans 12 amino acids. Germline lookup yields CDR1 MNHNY and CDR2 SVGAGI (reference sequence). DNA of the CDR3: TGTGCCAGCAGCCCAGGGCCCTACGAGCAGTACTTC. Translated: CASSPGPYEQYF.

The sample holds many counts of this clonotype. The genes are TRBV11-2 and TRBJ2-7; 8 bases are a match to TRBD1. The V segment lost 1 base and the J segment 6 bases; nucleotides outside the gene matches: 11. This CDR3 comprises 16 residues. The germline CDR1 and CDR2 sequences are SGHAT and FQNNGV. CDR3: CASSLVPPGQAAEQYF. The CDR3 bases are TGTGCCAGCAGCTTAGTCCCCCCGGGACAGGCAGCCGAGCAGTACTTC.

Regarding this clonotype: One base separates it from a far larger clone, so it is likely a read error. In nucleotides, the CDR3 is TGTACCAGCAGGAGACAGGGTGACAATGAGCAGTTCTTC. Translating gives CTSRRQGDNEQFF. V is TRBV28 and J is TRBJ2-7; TRBD1 matches at 7 bases. With the DNA end fitting TRBJ2-1 better, the J assignment may be wrong. Germline CDR1 and CDR2: MDHEN and SYDVKM. The CDR3 is 13 amino acids.

This clonotype was seen more than once but under ten times. The chain carries TRBV7-2 and TRBJ2-7; no clear D gene. The CDR3 spans 11 residues. V was trimmed by 5 bases and J by 3 bases, leaving 5 bases between them. The germline V gene encodes CDR1 SGHTA and CDR2 FQGNSA. CDR3 coding DNA: TGTGCCAGCAGCGCCCACTACGAGCAGTACTTC. It is translated as CASSAHYEQYF. Full variable domain (rest looked up from reference TRBV7-2 and TRBJ2-7): GAGVSQSPSNKVTEKGKDVELRCDPISGHTALYWYRQSLGQGLEFLIYFQGNSAPDKSGLPSDRFSAERTGGSVSTLTIQRTQQEDSAVYLCASSAHYEQYFGPGTRLTVT.

A note on this clonotype: One end of the junction varies from germline; a read error may be responsible. The chain is built from TRBV12-3 or TRBV12-4 and TRBJ2-6; D is tentatively TRBD1 or TRBD2 (5 bases each). The CDR3 sequence is 16 residues long. CDR3 DNA sequence: TGTGCCAGCAGGGGACGGGGATCCTCTGTGGCCAACGTCCTGACTTTC. It specifies CASRGRGSSVANVLTF.

The chain employs TRBV15 and TRBJ2-7, with D unresolved. The CDR3 has 16 residues. Germline values: CDR1 LNHNV, CDR2 YYDKDF (reference sequence). V was cut by 0 bases and J by 3 bases, with 15 bases left in between. The CDR3 here is CATSRDHEGSVYEQYF. The CDR3 nucleotides read TGTGCCACCAGCAGAGATCACGAAGGCTCAGTCTACGAGCAGTACTTC.

This clonotype was counted only a few times. The chain links TRBV2 to TRBJ2-1, with 7 bases matching TRBD2. J was trimmed by 8 bases and V by 7 bases; bases with no gene match: 8. This CDR3 is built from 13 residues. CDR1 and CDR2 (germline): SNHLY, FYNNEI. CDR3 sequence (DNA): TGTGCCAGCACCCGAAGCGGGACCGATGAGCAGTTCTTC. It specifies CASTRSGTDEQFF. The complete variable domain, with remaining parts taken from reference TRBV2 and TRBJ2-1, reads EPEVTQTPSHQVTQMGQEVILRCVPISNHLYFYWYRQILGQKVEFLVSFYNNEISEKSEIFDDQFSVERPDGSNFTLKIRSTKLEDSAMYFCASTRSGTDEQFFGPGTRLTVL.

The rearrangement uses TRBV15 and TRBJ2-7; 10 bases fit TRBD1. V lost 3 bases to trimming and J lost 0 bases; unmatched junction nucleotides: 5. This CDR3 is built from 16 residues. Germline V gives CDR1 LNHNV, CDR2 YYDKDF (reference sequence). CDR3 residues: CATSSTRTGGSYEQYF. The CDR3 DNA reads as TGTGCCACCAGCAGCACACGGACAGGGGGCTCCTACGAGCAGTACTTC.

This clonotype has just a few counts. V usage is TRBV2 and J usage is TRBJ1-6; no firm D call. The CDR3 contains 15 residues. The germline V gene has CDR1 SNHLY and CDR2 FYNNEI. The V end lost 1 base, the J end lost 10 bases, and 14 bases lay between the germline ends. CDR3 sequence reads: CASSEGMRTASPLHF. CDR3 DNA sequence: TGTGCCAGCAGTGAAGGTATGAGGACGGCATCACCCCTCCACTTT.

The chain uses TRBV18 and TRBJ2-1; D gene ambiguous. Germline V gene sequence: CDR1 KGHSH, CDR2 LQKENI. The V end was cut by 3 bases, the J end by 6 bases, with 12 bases between. The CDR3 has 14 amino acids. The CDR3 loop reads CASSPGVERNEQFF. DNA for the CDR3: TGTGCCAGCTCACCGGGCGTCGAGCGCAATGAGCAGTTCTTC.

This clonotype was seen many times. The rearrangement links TRBV6-2 or TRBV6-3 to TRBJ1-5; 7 bases agree with TRBD1. V lost 6 bases to trimming and J lost 3 bases; unmatched junction nucleotides: 11. Germline V lookup: CDR1 MNHEY, CDR2 SVGEGT. The CDR3 extends over 16 amino acids. The CDR3 region has the DNA TGTGCCAGCAGCCCAAGACAGGGACGGATCAATCAGCCCCAGCATTTT. Its protein product is CASSPRQGRINQPQHF.